The entry below describes one T cell receptor (beta chain). The entry originates in a study of technical replicates of blood from a handful of donors. Sequencing used immunoSEQ multiplex PCR; TCRdb keeps in-frame clones, though not all of them. This sample has about 72,000 clones, with 92% found just once. Looked up from germline, CDR1 is SNHLY and CDR2 is FYNNEI. The CDR3 sequence is 13 residues long. The V end lost 5 bases, the J end lost 14 bases, and 19 bases lay between the germline ends. The sequence was collected from a human donor in good health. The specimen was T cells isolated from PBMCs. The chain employs TRBV2 and TRBJ2-1; a possible D gene is TRBD2 (5 bases). The CDR3 DNA sequence: TGTGCCAGCAGTATAGGAGAGCGGTCTAGAGAGTTCTTC. Its translation: CASSIGERSREFF.